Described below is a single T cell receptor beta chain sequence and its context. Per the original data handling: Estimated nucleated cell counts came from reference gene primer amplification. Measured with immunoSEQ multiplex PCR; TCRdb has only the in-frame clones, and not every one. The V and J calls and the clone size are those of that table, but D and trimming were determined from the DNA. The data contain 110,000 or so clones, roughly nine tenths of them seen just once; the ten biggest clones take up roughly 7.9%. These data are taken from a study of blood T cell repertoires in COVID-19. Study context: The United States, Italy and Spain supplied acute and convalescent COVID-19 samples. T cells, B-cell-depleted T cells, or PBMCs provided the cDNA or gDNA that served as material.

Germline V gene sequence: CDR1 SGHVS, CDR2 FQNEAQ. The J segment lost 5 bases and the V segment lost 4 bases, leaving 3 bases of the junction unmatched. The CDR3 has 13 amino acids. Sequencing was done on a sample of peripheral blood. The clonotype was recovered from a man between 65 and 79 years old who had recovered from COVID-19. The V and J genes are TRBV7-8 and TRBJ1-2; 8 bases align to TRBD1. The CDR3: CASSSTGEYGYTF. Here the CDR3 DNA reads TGTGCCAGCAGCTCGACAGGGGAATATGGCTACACCTTC. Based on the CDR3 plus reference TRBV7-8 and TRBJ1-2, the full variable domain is GAGVSQSPRYKVAKRGQDVALRCDPISGHVSLFWYQQALGQGPEFLTYFQNEAQLDKSGLPSDRFFAERPEGSVSTLKIQRTQQEDSAVYLCASSSTGEYGYTFGSGTRLTVV.